This T cell receptor (beta chain) derives from a study of T-cell memory formation after mild COVID-19. Regarding this clonotype: The target antigen is unknown.

Germline loops: CDR1 KGHSH, CDR2 LQKENI. V lost 4 bases to trimming and J lost 0 bases; unmatched junction nucleotides: 1. The CDR3 runs to 14 residues. With constant-segment primers, 5'RACE yielded cDNA libraries of TCR alpha and TCR beta that carried sample barcodes and UMIs. TCRdb recomputed calls from the 5' RACE reads with MiXCR, one row per CDR3 protein. The sample lists fewer than 400,000 distinct CDR3 sequences; around 13% were seen once. Study observations and caveats: Clones shrinking from day 15 to 85 showed even CD4/CD8 mixes; later expanders tilted CD4+. The CD4+ clones that contracted clustered mainly within CM and EM, and the CD8+ clones concentrated in EMRA. Clones from the second wave (peaking day 37) had unconfirmed SARS-CoV-2 specificity.

V gene TRBV18 combines with J gene TRBJ1-1; 8 nucleotides align to TRBD1. The receptor comes from a man in his late teens or twenties who had mild COVID-19 (a few samples of this study predate the infection). Cell type and time point are not known. The sequenced sample was PBMCs or a T cell subset sorted from them (not recorded which). The CDR3 reads CASSRDRMNTEAFF. The CDR3 DNA reads TGTGCCAGCTCACGGGACAGGATGAACACTGAAGCTTTCTTT.